Detailed here is one T cell receptor (beta chain). No antigen is known for it. The method was immunoSEQ multiplex PCR; TCRdb's version includes in-frame clones alone and lacks a portion of them. In the table there are tens of thousands of clones, approximately 78% of which are singletons. The data derive from a study of vaccination effects on CD4 cells after COVID-19. V lost 4 bases and J lost 5; bases outside the gene matches: 8. Germline CDR1 and CDR2: MNHNS and SASEGT. The CDR3 has 16 amino acids. Between days 9 and 10 of culture, CD4+ T cells were separated out. This material consisted of CD4+ T cells from PBMCs cultured without peptide, taken before COVID-19 vaccination. The chain joins TRBV6-1 to TRBJ2-5; TRBD1 agrees at 12 bases. The clonotype comes from a human donor who had a prior SARS-CoV-2 infection. CDR3: CASSVRDRGRGETQYF. The CDR3 nucleotides read TGTGCCAGCAGTGTCCGGGACAGGGGGCGCGGGGAGACCCAGTACTTC.